This TCR beta chain was recorded in a study of T cell repertoires in cytomegalovirus infection. Turning to the study itself: Public signatures in TCR beta pointed to CMV infection and matching HLA type.

There are many counts of this clonotype. What it binds is unknown. General observations from the study: Based on cumulative public TCR beta family frequency, carriers of CMV plus the relevant HLA were identified. The ex vivo response was dominated by HLA-C-restricted CMV-specific TCR beta clonotypes.

Each CDR3 protein gets one entry after TCRdb re-called the reads with MiXCR. This sample has a few hundred thousand distinct CDR3 sequences; around a sixth occur once, and the top ten carry about 12%. The sequence came from a human donor in good health (CMV status not recorded). Some clones in this sample may be carry-over from other donors' samples. Sequenced sample: PBMCs.

The CDR3 bases are TGTGCCAGCACCTCCTATGACGGATCCTACGAGCAGTACTTC. Its translation is CASTSYDGSYEQYF. This chain joins TRBV12-3 or TRBV12-4 and TRBJ2-7; no clear D. CDR3 length equals 14 residues. Trimming stripped 7 bases from V and 1 base from J, with 14 bases between.